Below are 30 T cell receptor beta chains sequenced from a single sample in a study of OX40 agonist ivuxolimab in advanced cancers. TCRdb's copy holds only in-frame clones and misses some; the assay was immunoSEQ multiplex PCR. The sample carries approximately 25,000 clones, around 77% recorded once. The sample in question was CD4+ or CD8+ T cells sorted from blood, obtained in a trial of the OX40 agonist ivuxolimab. These receptor sequences come from an adult with an advanced solid tumor such as melanoma, head and neck, liver or kidney cancer.

This clone has a single count. The V call is TRBV11-2, the J call TRBJ2-1; the D is unclear. The CDR3 runs to 13 residues. Deletions cut 1 base from V and 5 bases from J, with 6 bases between. The germline V gene encodes CDR1 SGHAT and CDR2 FQNNGV. Here the CDR3 reads CASSLGLNNEQFF. The CDR3 DNA sequence: TGTGCCAGCAGCTTAGGCCTGAACAATGAGCAGTTCTTC.

This sequence joins TRBV2 and TRBJ2-7, with 10 bases that match TRBD2. CDR1 is SNHLY, CDR2 FYNNEI, per germline. The J segment lost 0 bases and the V segment lost 5 bases, leaving 4 bases of the junction unmatched. This CDR3 comprises 15 residues. The DNA for the CDR3 is TGTGCCAGCAGTCAAACTAGCGGGGCCTCCTACGAGCAGTACTTC. Its translation: CASSQTSGASYEQYF.

The J gene is TRBJ2-7, the V gene TRBV5-1; 11 positions agree with TRBD2. This CDR3 comprises 17 residues. Germline values: CDR1 SGHRS, CDR2 YFSETQ. With 4 bases clipped from V and 2 bases from J, the junction kept 11 bases outside the gene matches. CDR3 coding DNA: TGCGCCAGCAGCCCTGCCTGGGGGACTAGCGGTACCTACGAGCAGTACTTC. Its protein product is CASSPAWGTSGTYEQYF. Drawing the rest from reference TRBV5-1 and TRBJ2-7, the complete variable domain is KAGVTQTPRYLIKTRGQQVTLSCSPISGHRSVSWYQQTPGQGLQFLFEYFSETQRNKGNFPGRFSGRQFSNSRSEMNVSTLELGDSALYLCASSPAWGTSGTYEQYFGPGTRLTVT.

A single count supports this clone. The genes are TRBV18 and TRBJ1-5; 7 bases are a match to TRBD1. The length of the CDR3 is 16 residues. Losses at the gene ends were 5 bases for V and 1 base for J; bases not matched to a gene: 8. Germline V gives CDR1 KGHSH, CDR2 LQKENI. CDR3 loop: CASSKGGAGSNQPQHF. Here the CDR3 DNA reads TGTGCCAGCTCAAAAGGGGGCGCGGGGAGCAATCAGCCCCAGCATTTT.

The chain employs TRBV5-1 and TRBJ2-7, with D perhaps TRBD1 (5 bases). The CDR3 has 14 amino acids. Germline loops: CDR1 SGHRS, CDR2 YFSETQ. Trimming took 5 bases from V and 2 from J, leaving 14 bases between them. The CDR3 here is CASRGQGRTYEQYF. CDR3 coding DNA: TGCGCCAGCAGAGGGCAGGGCCGTACCTACGAGCAGTACTTC.

The chain joins TRBV9 to TRBJ2-5; D remains unclear. Germline V lookup: CDR1 SGDLS, CDR2 YYNGEE. The ends were cut back, 1 base at V and 5 bases at J, with 15 bases in the middle. The CDR3 has 15 amino acids. The DNA of the CDR3 is TGTGCCAGCAGCGTATCCCTCCTTGGCGCTGAGACCCAGTACTTC. Its protein product is CASSVSLLGAETQYF.

The chain combines TRBV6-5 with TRBJ2-1, with a tentative D call TRBD1 (5 bases). V lost 2 bases to trimming and J lost 5 bases, with 7 bases between them. The CDR3 totals 13 residues. Germline CDR1 and CDR2: MNHEY and SVGAGI. CDR3 coding DNA: TGTGCCAGCAGTTACGGGGCTCACAATGAGCAGTTCTTC. Translated: CASSYGAHNEQFF.

There are a few counts of this clone. This chain uses TRBV16 with TRBJ1-2; a weak D match, TRBD1 (5 bases). The CDR3 is made up of 14 amino acids. Trimming took 1 base from V and 8 from J, leaving 14 bases between them. Germline CDR1 is KGHSY and CDR2 is FQNENV. CDR3 nucleotide sequence: TGTGCCAGCAGCCAATTGATGGGGTCAGGGGGCTACACCTTC. This translates into CASSQLMGSGGYTF.

The chain employs TRBV19 and TRBJ1-2, with 8 positions matching TRBD1. Germline V gene data show CDR1 as LNHDA and CDR2 as SQIVND (reference sequence). V lost 10 bases, J lost 3 bases, and 4 bases stayed unmatched. The CDR3 sequence is 12 residues long. The CDR3 loop is CATTTGDYGYTF. The CDR3 bases are TGTGCCACCACGACAGGGGACTATGGCTACACCTTC.

In nucleotides, the CDR3 is TGCGCCAGCAGTGTCACCATCTACGAGCAGTACTTC. Protein sequence: CASSVTIYEQYF. The gene calls are TRBV10-2 and TRBJ2-7, with D uncertain. V was pared by 4 bases and J by 3 bases, with 7 bases between. This CDR3 comprises 12 residues. Germline V CDR1 and CDR2: WSHSY, SAAADI.

The chain carries TRBV6-1 and TRBJ1-5; unclear D gene. V was pared by 3 bases and J by 0 bases, with 9 bases between. Looked up from germline, CDR1 is MNHNS and CDR2 is SASEGT. The CDR3 length is 15 residues. The CDR3 DNA follows: TGTGCCAGCAGTGAGAGCAGAAATAGCAATCAGCCCCAGCATTTT. Protein sequence: CASSESRNSNQPQHF.

The chain is built from TRBV5-1 and TRBJ2-2, with TRBD1 matching 11 bases. Per germline, CDR1 SGHRS and CDR2 YFSETQ. The ends lost 4 bases at V and 7 bases at J; junction bases unmatched: 9. The CDR3 spans 16 residues. As DNA, the CDR3 is TGCGCCAGCAGCGCCCGGACAGGGGGCAGTATCGGGGAGCTGTTTTTT. This codes for CASSARTGGSIGELFF. Variable domain in full (rest from reference TRBV5-1 and TRBJ2-2): KAGVTQTPRYLIKTRGQQVTLSCSPISGHRSVSWYQQTPGQGLQFLFEYFSETQRNKGNFPGRFSGRQFSNSRSEMNVSTLELGDSALYLCASSARTGGSIGELFFGEGSRLTVL.

This clone has a handful of counts. J is TRBJ1-5 and V is TRBV14; no definite D call. CDR1 and CDR2 from the germline V gene are SGHDN and FVKESK. V was shortened by 4 bases and J by 0 bases, with 4 bases between the two germline ends. This CDR3 has 13 amino acids. CDR3 region: CASSRNSNQPQHF. DNA of the CDR3: TGTGCCAGCAGCCGAAATAGCAATCAGCCCCAGCATTTT.

The chain couples TRBV19 to TRBJ1-2; no firm D call. The CDR3 spans 14 residues. V lost 3 bases to trimming and J lost 1 base, with 9 bases between them. Germline V CDR1 and CDR2: LNHDA, SQIVND (reference sequence). This chain's CDR3 is CASSIGQDNYGYTF. Written as DNA, the CDR3 is TGTGCCAGTAGTATTGGCCAAGATAACTATGGCTACACCTTC.

The J gene is TRBJ1-2, the V gene TRBV6-1; maybe TRBD1 (6 bases). CDR3 size: 13 residues. Germline CDR1 is MNHNS and CDR2 is SASEGT. V lost 6 bases and J lost 4, with 12 bases in between. CDR3 sequence reads: CASRPGAGYGYTF. CDR3 bases: TGTGCCAGCAGACCAGGGGCGGGCTATGGCTACACCTTC.

J is TRBJ1-5 and V is TRBV19; TRBD1 is a possible D gene (5 bases). This CDR3 contains 15 residues. The V gene lost 3 bases and the J gene lost 2 bases, with 11 bases spanning the gap. Looked up from germline, CDR1 is LNHDA and CDR2 is SQIVND (reference sequence). The CDR3 DNA reads TGTGCCAGTAGTATTCTTGGGGGAGGCAATCAGCCCCAGCATTTT. Translating gives CASSILGGGNQPQHF.

The rearrangement uses TRBV30 and TRBJ1-1, with 7 nucleotides matching TRBD1. V shed 7 bases and J 6 bases; nucleotides not matched to a gene: 14. The CDR3 covers 14 residues. Per the germline V gene, CDR1 is GTSNPN and CDR2 is SVGIG (reference sequence). CDR3 amino acids: CASASGTVHAEAFF. The CDR3 DNA is TGTGCCTCCGCTTCCGGGACAGTTCATGCTGAAGCTTTCTTT. Together with reference TRBV30 and TRBJ1-1, the CDR3 gives the full variable domain: SQTIHQWPATLVQPVGSPLSLECTVEGTSNPNLYWYRQAAGRGLQLLFYSVGIGQISSEVPQNLSASRPQDRQFILSSKKLLLSDSGFYLCASASGTVHAEAFFGQGTRLTVV.

This clone was recorded once. V is TRBV5-1 and J is TRBJ1-6, with D maybe TRBD1 (6 bases). Trimming stripped 2 bases from V and 8 bases from J, with 11 bases between. Germline CDR1 reads SGHRS; CDR2 reads YFSETQ. This CDR3 has 14 residues. The CDR3: CASSLGGGDSPLHF. Here the CDR3 DNA reads TGCGCCAGCAGCTTAGGGGGTGGAGATTCACCCCTCCACTTT.

The chain links TRBV10-2 to TRBJ2-1; 8 bases align to TRBD1. The ends lost 9 bases at V and 0 bases at J; junction bases unmatched: 7. The CDR3 has 15 amino acids. Looked up from germline, CDR1 is WSHSY and CDR2 is SAAADI. CDR3 amino acids: CASGGTGSSYNEQFF. The CDR3 DNA sequence: TGCGCCAGTGGGGGGACAGGTAGCTCCTACAATGAGCAGTTCTTC.

The genes are TRBV18 and TRBJ2-3; 8 bases match TRBD1. Germline V CDR1 and CDR2: KGHSH, LQKENI. J was trimmed by 1 base and V by 2 bases; bases with no gene match: 2. CDR3 size: 15 residues. The CDR3 sequence: CASSPNRGGTDTQYF. In DNA form, the CDR3 reads TGTGCCAGCTCACCAAACAGGGGGGGCACAGATACGCAGTATTTT.

The CDR3 is CASSEVRRDGYTF. The CDR3 DNA is TGTGCCAGCAGTGAAGTGCGAAGGGACGGCTACACCTTC. V usage is TRBV6-1 and J usage is TRBJ1-2; tentative D call: TRBD1 (5 bases). Between the trimmed V and J ends, which lost 1 base and 8 bases, there was a span of 11 bases. CDR3 length: 13 residues. Germline CDR1 MNHNS, CDR2 SASEGT.

The chain uses TRBV4-1 and TRBJ1-6; D not resolved. This CDR3 is 20 amino acids long. The germline gives CDR1 MGHRA, CDR2 YSYEKL. Trimming took off 5 bases at V and 0 bases at J, with 23 bases between the two ends. CDR3 amino acids: CASSGRVRGLSSSYNSPLHF. CDR3 DNA sequence: TGCGCCAGCAGCGGCCGGGTCCGGGGATTGAGTAGCTCCTATAATTCACCCCTCCACTTT.

V is TRBV20-1 and J is TRBJ1-2, with D uncertain. With 2 bases removed from V and 4 bases from J, the gap between germline ends came to 5 bases. The CDR3 runs 11 residues. The germline V gene has CDR1 DFQATT and CDR2 SNEGSKA (reference sequence). The CDR3 protein is CSARNLYGYTF. The CDR3 nucleotides read TGCAGTGCTAGAAACCTCTATGGCTACACCTTC.

The CDR3 here is CASSIEGRGVGYTF. The CDR3 DNA is TGTGCCAGTAGTATAGAGGGGCGGGGAGTTGGCTACACCTTC. The chain recombines TRBV19 with TRBJ1-2, with D perhaps TRBD1 (5 bases). The CDR3 has 14 amino acids. With 0 bases removed from V and 7 bases from J, the gap between germline ends came to 12 bases. The germline CDR1 and CDR2 sequences are LNHDA and SQIVND (reference sequence).

The chain links TRBV11-2 to TRBJ1-5, with D perhaps matching TRBD1 (5 bases). CDR3 length equals 15 residues. V lost 1 base and J lost 6, with 13 bases in between. Germline V gene data show CDR1 as SGHAT and CDR2 as FQNNGV. CDR3 DNA: TGTGCCAGCAGCTTAGGAGGAGGGGTGGGTCAGCCCCAGCATTTT. Its protein is CASSLGGGVGQPQHF.

The chain uses TRBV18 and TRBJ2-7, with 9 bases fitting TRBD2. CDR3 size: 17 residues. Germline-derived CDR1 and CDR2 are KGHSH and LQKENI. J was trimmed by 2 bases and V by 0 bases; bases with no gene match: 8. Here the CDR3 DNA reads TGTGCCAGCTCACCACCGATCTCGAGCGGGGGGCCCTACGAGCAGTACTTC. Protein sequence: CASSPPISSGGPYEQYF.

V is TRBV21-1 and J is TRBJ1-2; the table's D call, TRBD1, was not checked against the DNA. TRBV21-1 is listed as a pseudogene. The CDR3 has 12 amino acids. In DNA, the CDR3 is TGTGCCAGCAGCCAGGGGAACTATGGCTACACCTTC. Residues: CASSQGNYGYTF.

The chain recombines TRBV5-1 with TRBJ2-5; TRBD2 is a possible D gene (7 bases). Between the trimmed V and J ends, which lost 4 bases and 7 bases, there was a span of 20 bases. Germline V gives CDR1 SGHRS, CDR2 YFSETQ. The CDR3 sequence is 15 residues long. Written as DNA, the CDR3 is TGCGCCAGCAGCCAGACAGGTGCCCCGGGGGGGACCCAGTACTTC. This gives the protein CASSQTGAPGGTQYF.

V is TRBV5-1 and J is TRBJ1-1; D is uncertain. Per the germline V gene, CDR1 is SGHRS and CDR2 is YFSETQ. The V gene lost 1 base and the J gene lost 2 bases, with 6 bases spanning the gap. The CDR3 covers 13 residues. The CDR3 loop is CASSLRANTEAFF. CDR3 sequence (DNA): TGCGCCAGCAGCTTGCGTGCCAACACTGAAGCTTTCTTT.

J is TRBJ2-5 and V is TRBV7-9; 12 bases match TRBD2. The CDR3 sequence is 15 residues long. Trimming removed 3 bases from V and 7 bases from J; junction bases left unmatched: 6. CDR1 is SEHNR, CDR2 FQNEAQ, per germline (reference sequence). The CDR3 reads CASSLTSGGRGTQYF. In nucleotides, the CDR3 is TGTGCCAGCAGCTTGACTAGCGGGGGCCGAGGGACCCAGTACTTC.